This T cell receptor (beta chain) stems from a study of cytomegalovirus exposure and HLA in healthy donors. V lost 0 bases and J lost 5, with 15 bases in between. Germline lookup yields CDR1 SGHRS and CDR2 YFSETQ. The CDR3 covers 17 residues. Study-wide results and limits: Roughly even sequencing depth across donors was the assumption behind the presence/absence analyses. There were several of the most significant clusters that appeared linked to common viral pathogens in a later analysis. Reports credit the classifier with highly specific, highly sensitive diagnosis of cytomegalovirus status.

Of note for this clone: What it binds is unknown.

The primer mix had 60 Vbeta and 13 Jbeta primers. Data came from immunoSEQ multiplex PCR; TCRdb stores just in-frame clones and leaves some out. Found here are about 120,000 clones, about 69% of them singletons; the top ten hold about 1.6%. The rearrangement uses TRBV5-1 and TRBJ1-6; D is unresolved. Sequenced material: PBMCs. This TCR was sampled from a woman aged 18-29 years in good health and CMV-seronegative. In DNA form, the CDR3 reads TGCGCCAGCAGCTTGGCCTCGGGTGCCCTCCATAATTCACCCCTCCACTTT. Protein product: CASSLASGALHNSPLHF.